This entry lists 26 T cell receptor beta chains sequenced from one sample in a study of OX40 agonist ivuxolimab in advanced cancers. Clones were sequenced by immunoSEQ multiplex PCR, and TCRdb holds only the in-frame ones, with some missing. Of 95,000 or so clones in the sample, over 75% were seen once. The sample was CD4+ or CD8+ T cells sorted from blood, taken in a trial of the OX40 agonist ivuxolimab. Receptors originate from an adult with an advanced solid tumor such as melanoma, head and neck, liver or kidney cancer.

This clone was counted a single time. The chain employs TRBV5-1 and TRBJ1-4; D possibly corresponds to TRBD1 (5 bases). The germline CDR1 and CDR2 sequences are SGHRS and YFSETQ. The CDR3 extends over 15 amino acids. V lost 2 bases and J 8 bases, leaving 16 bases between the germline ends. The CDR3 sequence is CASSLGTAEGEKLFF. The CDR3 DNA reads TGCGCCAGCAGCTTAGGGACGGCCGAAGGAGAAAAACTGTTTTTT. The variable domain in full, with the rest retrieved from reference TRBV5-1 and TRBJ1-4, is KAGVTQTPRYLIKTRGQQVTLSCSPISGHRSVSWYQQTPGQGLQFLFEYFSETQRNKGNFPGRFSGRQFSNSRSEMNVSTLELGDSALYLCASSLGTAEGEKLFFGSGTQLSVL.

The chain's CDR3 is CASNGRQGIGNEQFF. CDR3 DNA: TGTGCCAGCAATGGACGACAGGGGATAGGCAATGAGCAGTTCTTC. The chain employs TRBV27 and TRBJ2-1; 8 positions match TRBD1. The CDR3 is 15 amino acids. Trimming cost V 7 bases and J 6 bases; bases outside gene matches: 11. From germline, CDR1 is MNHEY and CDR2 SMNVEV (reference sequence).

The rearrangement joins TRBV7-3 to TRBJ2-3; 7 bases match TRBD1. From germline, CDR1 is SGHTA and CDR2 FQGTGA. The CDR3 has 14 residues. V was pared by 5 bases and J by 2 bases, with 4 bases of the junction left unmatched. The CDR3 DNA sequence: TGTGCCAGCAGCCTACAGGGGTCCACAGATACGCAGTATTTT. The encoded protein is CASSLQGSTDTQYF.

This clone was seen once. The J gene is TRBJ2-5, the V gene TRBV10-2; D not resolved. Trimming shortened V by 6 bases and J by 5 bases, and 10 bases separated the two germline ends. The germline V gene has CDR1 WSHSY and CDR2 SAAADI. This CDR3 spans 12 amino acids. The CDR3, as DNA: TGCGCCAGCAGGGGGTTTGGGGAGACCCAGTACTTC. Translated, it gives CASRGFGETQYF.

The V and J genes are TRBV2 and TRBJ1-1; D uncertain. The CDR3 runs to 14 residues. V was clipped by 3 bases and J by 0 bases, with 8 bases between them. The germline CDR1 and CDR2 sequences are SNHLY and FYNNEI. CDR3 nucleotides: TGTGCCAGCAGTGATGGGCAGCTGAACACTGAAGCTTTCTTT. As protein: CASSDGQLNTEAFF.

As to this clone: Other DNA sequences in the same sample also yield this CDR3. V is TRBV2 and J is TRBJ2-7; TRBD2 is a possible D gene (5 bases). The CDR3 runs to 12 residues. V was clipped by 4 bases and J by 3 bases, with 7 bases between them. The V gene's germline CDR1 is SNHLY and CDR2 FYNNEI. CDR3 bases: TGTGCCAGCAGTGGTGGGAGCTACGAGCAGTACTTC. Encoded protein: CASSGGSYEQYF. The full variable domain, rest sourced from reference TRBV2 and TRBJ2-7, is EPEVTQTPSHQVTQMGQEVILRCVPISNHLYFYWYRQILGQKVEFLVSFYNNEISEKSEIFDDQFSVERPDGSNFTLKIRSTKLEDSAMYFCASSGGSYEQYFGPGTRLTVT.

The chain recombines TRBV6-1 with TRBJ1-2; D uncertain. CDR1 is MNHNS and CDR2 is SASEGT in the germline V gene. The V and J ends lost 1 base and 4 bases respectively, with 16 bases between them. The CDR3 has 16 residues. The CDR3 DNA reads TGTGCCAGCAGTGAAGAGGCTAGGGCAGTTTTCTATGGCTACACCTTC. This encodes CASSEEARAVFYGYTF.

The gene calls are TRBV27 and TRBJ2-1; the D is unclear. Trimming cost V 4 bases and J 1 base, with 17 bases left between them. CDR1 and CDR2 from the germline V gene are MNHEY and SMNVEV (reference sequence). This CDR3 has 17 residues. The CDR3 nucleotides are TGTGCCAGCAGTTCCAAGTTACAACCTAGGTCCTACAATGAGCAGTTCTTC. Its protein is CASSSKLQPRSYNEQFF.

V is TRBV6-6 and J is TRBJ1-2; 8 bases fit TRBD1. In germline, CDR1 is MNHNY, CDR2 SVGAGI (reference sequence). The CDR3 sequence is 14 residues long. V dropped 6 bases and J dropped 5; count of bases not matched to a gene: 8. The CDR3 is CASRSPGGIYGYTF. CDR3 DNA sequence: TGTGCCAGCAGAAGCCCAGGGGGCATTTATGGCTACACCTTC.

The chain has TRBV2 and TRBJ2-7; no clear D gene. V was shortened by 6 bases and J by 0 bases, with 15 bases between the two germline ends. Germline assignment: CDR1 SNHLY and CDR2 FYNNEI. This CDR3 spans 15 amino acids. CDR3 coding DNA: TGTGCCAGCAGGTCCGGAACGCTGAGCTCCTACGAGCAGTACTTC. Protein product: CASRSGTLSSYEQYF.

This rearrangement joins TRBV11-2 to TRBJ2-1; the D gene is possibly TRBD1 (6 bases). Trimming left V 6 bases short and J 0 bases short, with 18 bases between. Germline loops: CDR1 SGHAT, CDR2 FQNNGV. The CDR3 has 17 residues. CDR3 amino acids: CASRLGLNRDSYNEQFF. For the CDR3, the DNA is TGTGCCAGCAGGTTGGGCCTCAACAGGGACTCCTACAATGAGCAGTTCTTC.

This chain joins TRBV5-4 and TRBJ1-2; tentatively, D is TRBD1 (6 bases). Germline CDR1 and CDR2: SGHNT and YYREEE (reference sequence). Trimming pared 2 bases from V and 6 bases from J, leaving 20 bases between. This CDR3 contains 16 residues. The CDR3 DNA reads as TGTGCCAGCAGCTTTAAGTCTCGGGGGGCGCTGGATGGCTACACCTTC. It is translated as CASSFKSRGALDGYTF.

The chain joins TRBV12-5 to TRBJ2-1, with D possibly matching TRBD1 (5 bases). Trimming took 3 bases from V and 1 from J, leaving 16 bases between them. The CDR3 loop spans 17 amino acids. Germline values: CDR1 LGHNT, CDR2 FRNRAP. CDR3 residues: CASGFVGLSPSYNEQFF. In DNA form, the CDR3 reads TGTGCTAGTGGTTTCGTGGGGCTTAGCCCGTCCTACAATGAGCAGTTCTTC. Full variable domain (missing parts from reference TRBV12-5 and TRBJ2-1): DARVTQTPRHKVTEMGQEVTMRCQPILGHNTVFWYRQTMMQGLELLAYFRNRAPLDDSGMPKDRFSAEMPDATLATLKIQPSEPRDSAVYFCASGFVGLSPSYNEQFFGPGTRLTVL.

The chain is built from TRBV11-2 and TRBJ2-7; possibly TRBD1 for D (5 bases). V was trimmed by 1 base and J by 4 bases, leaving 8 bases between them. This CDR3 contains 13 residues. Germline loops: CDR1 SGHAT, CDR2 FQNNGV. CDR3 sequence reads: CASSLAGLYEQYF. The CDR3 bases are TGTGCCAGCAGCTTAGCAGGGCTATACGAGCAGTACTTC.

The CDR3 DNA follows: TGTGCCAGCAGCTCGACAGCCTACGAGCAGTACTTC. The encoded protein is CASSSTAYEQYF. The chain carries TRBV11-3 and TRBJ2-7; D is possibly TRBD1 (5 bases). Trimming took 4 bases from V and 2 from J, leaving 6 bases between them. Germline V gene sequence: CDR1 SGHNT, CDR2 YENEEA. CDR3 length equals 12 residues.

J is TRBJ1-1 and V is TRBV2, with D possibly being TRBD1 (5 bases). Per the germline V gene, CDR1 is SNHLY and CDR2 is FYNNEI. This CDR3 is built from 14 residues. The germline V and J ends were trimmed by 4 bases and 4 bases, with 13 bases remaining between them. The DNA of the CDR3 is TGTGCCAGCAGTGTATCCAGGGTTGGCACTGAAGCTTTCTTT. This sequence encodes CASSVSRVGTEAFF. The full variable domain, rest sourced from reference TRBV2 and TRBJ1-1, is EPEVTQTPSHQVTQMGQEVILRCVPISNHLYFYWYRQILGQKVEFLVSFYNNEISEKSEIFDDQFSVERPDGSNFTLKIRSTKLEDSAMYFCASSVSRVGTEAFFGQGTRLTVV.

The J gene is TRBJ2-3, the V gene TRBV19; tentative D call: TRBD2 (6 bases). Per germline, CDR1 LNHDA and CDR2 SQIVND (reference sequence). V dropped 1 base and J dropped 1 base, with 18 bases sitting between them. There are 18 residues in the CDR3. The CDR3 DNA reads as TGTGCCAGTAGTATAGGGTTCAGCGGAGGGGTCGGCACAGATACGCAGTATTTT. As protein: CASSIGFSGGVGTDTQYF.

The gene calls are TRBV4-1 and TRBJ2-7; 11 bases match TRBD1. The trim removed 1 base at V and 4 bases at J, leaving 3 bases unmatched. The CDR3 extends over 15 amino acids. CDR1 is MGHRA, CDR2 YSYEKL, per germline. DNA for the CDR3: TGCGCCAGCAGCCAAGGGACAGGGGGCACGTACGAGCAGTACTTC. Its protein product is CASSQGTGGTYEQYF.

This chain links TRBV29-1 with TRBJ1-2; no clear D. The V gene's germline CDR1 is SQVTM and CDR2 ANQGSEA. Trimming stripped 6 bases from V and 6 bases from J, with 8 bases between. The CDR3 is 10 amino acids. The CDR3 region has the DNA TGCAGCGTCCGAAGTGATGGCTACACCTTC. Its translation: CSVRSDGYTF.

The chain recombines TRBV5-1 with TRBJ2-3; D could derive from TRBD1 or TRBD2 (5 bases each). CDR3 length: 15 amino acids. Per the germline V gene, CDR1 is SGHRS and CDR2 is YFSETQ. Trimming took off 4 bases at V and 8 bases at J, with 20 bases between the two ends. The CDR3 is CASSLSPGPLGTQYF. The DNA of the CDR3 is TGCGCCAGCAGCCTCTCCCCGGGGCCCCTCGGTACGCAGTATTTT.

This clone was seen only once. This chain uses TRBV19 with TRBJ2-2, with 7 bases lining up with TRBD2. The V and J ends lost 10 bases and 6 bases, in that order; junction bases with no gene match: 2. CDR1 and CDR2 from the germline V gene are LNHDA and SQIVND (reference sequence). The CDR3 length is 11 residues. The CDR3 protein is CATRGAGELFF. CDR3 nucleotides: TGTGCCACCCGGGGGGCCGGGGAGCTGTTTTTT.

The V call is TRBV19, the J call TRBJ2-4, with D uncertain. The germline CDR1 and CDR2 sequences are LNHDA and SQIVND (reference sequence). This CDR3 contains 10 residues. The germline V and J ends were trimmed by 7 bases and 6 bases, with 4 bases remaining between them. The CDR3 is CASKGNIQYF. CDR3 DNA: TGTGCCAGTAAAGGAAACATTCAGTACTTC.

V usage is TRBV28 and J usage is TRBJ1-2; TRBD1 aligns across 12 bases. There are 18 residues in the CDR3. J gave up 9 bases and V 6 bases, and 20 bases lay outside the gene matches. The V gene's germline CDR1 is MDHEN and CDR2 SYDVKM. The CDR3 region has the DNA TGTGCCAGCAGCCACACCGGGACAGGGGGCGGGTCGGCGAGTCGCTACACCTTC. Its translation: CASSHTGTGGGSASRYTF.

V gene TRBV15 combines with J gene TRBJ2-3; no clear D gene. The germline V and J ends were trimmed by 6 bases and 3 bases, with 7 bases remaining between them. The germline V gene has CDR1 LNHNV and CDR2 YYDKDF (reference sequence). The CDR3 sequence is 12 residues long. The CDR3 DNA follows: TGTGCCACCAGTACTTTAACAGATACGCAGTATTTT. Translating it yields CATSTLTDTQYF.

The chain combines TRBV30 with TRBJ1-1; D is unresolved. Per the germline V gene, CDR1 is GTSNPN and CDR2 is SVGIG (reference sequence). Trimming took off 4 bases at V and 6 bases at J, with 27 bases between the two ends. This CDR3 comprises 17 residues. In nucleotides, the CDR3 is TGTGCCTGGATATTGGGCAGGTATGGGTTAAGTGGGGCTGAAGCTTTCTTT. Translation: CAWILGRYGLSGAEAFF.

This chain uses TRBV12-2 with TRBJ2-3; the table's D call, TRBD2, has no DNA check behind it. TRBV12-2 is assigned pseudogene status. This CDR3 is 18 amino acids long. The CDR3 protein is CASRLGHTGRMGTDTQYF. The DNA of the CDR3 is TGTGCAAGTCGCTTAGGCCATACCGGGAGAATGGGGACAGATACGCAGTATTTT.